A selection of T cell receptor beta chains follows, all from one sample in a study of blood T cell repertoires in COVID-19. Measured with immunoSEQ multiplex PCR; TCRdb has only the in-frame clones, and not every one. The sample lists around 160,000 clones; around 87% were seen once. Input material: peripheral blood. The receptor set was obtained from a man younger than 30 with COVID-19, enrolled during active disease. CDR3s include the opening cysteine and the closing phenylalanine or tryptophan. D genes are given only for firm matches. Clone size is shown for a subset of rows, as once, few, many or a class of expanded clone.

J gene	D gene	clone size	V gene	CDR3 protein	CDR3 DNA
TRBJ2-7	TRBD1	.	TRBV7-9	CAAAHLQGDEQYF	TGTGCCGCAGCCCATTTACAGGGGGACGAGCAGTACTTC
TRBJ2-1	.	.	TRBV9	CASSVGGRWSGEQFF	TGTGCCAGCAGCGTAGGAGGACGGTGGAGCGGTGAGCAGTTCTTC
TRBJ2-5	.	.	TRBV6-2/TRBV6-3	CASSYSWGLETQYF	TGTGCCAGCAGTTACTCGTGGGGGCTGGAGACCCAGTACTTC
TRBJ2-5	.	.	TRBV5-6	CASSNPERETQYF	TGTGCCAGCAGTAACCCTGAGAGGGAGACCCAGTACTTC
TRBJ2-1	.	.	TRBV11-1	CASSLLAEDNEQFF	TGTGCCAGCAGCTTACTGGCGGAGGACAATGAGCAGTTCTTC
TRBJ1-4	TRBD1	.	TRBV24-1	CATSDTGTGANEKLFF	TGTGCCACCAGTGATACCGGGACAGGGGCTAATGAAAAACTGTTTTTT
TRBJ1-6	.	.	TRBV5-3	CARSHPEGDSPLHF	TGTGCCAGAAGCCACCCAGAGGGTGATTCACCCCTCCACTTT
TRBJ2-7	.	.	TRBV6-5	CASGWEDLGEQYF	TGTGCCAGCGGGTGGGAGGACCTAGGCGAGCAGTACTTC
TRBJ2-1	.	.	TRBV7-9	CASSLAGRADEQFF	TGTGCCAGCAGCTTAGCGGGCAGGGCGGATGAGCAGTTCTTC
TRBJ2-1	.	.	TRBV29-1	CSVELDSYNEQFF	TGCAGCGTTGAGTTGGACAGCTACAATGAGCAGTTCTTC
TRBJ2-7	TRBD2	.	TRBV7-9	CASSVSGSSYEQYF	TGTGCCAGCAGCGTTAGCGGGAGCTCCTACGAGCAGTACTTC
TRBJ2-3	TRBD2	.	TRBV5-1	CASSTGTSGAQTQYF	TGCGCCAGCAGCACCGGGACTAGCGGGGCCCAAACGCAGTATTTT
TRBJ2-7	.	.	TRBV12-3/TRBV12-4	CASSAGKTYEQYF	TGTGCCAGCAGTGCCGGGAAAACCTACGAGCAGTACTTC
TRBJ2-7	.	.	TRBV13	CASSLGQGTYEQYF	TGTGCCAGCAGCTTAGGGCAGGGGACCTACGAGCAGTACTTC
TRBJ1-1	.	.	TRBV30	CAWRAGRGYTEAFF	TGTGCCTGGAGGGCGGGGAGAGGGTACACTGAAGCTTTCTTT
TRBJ2-1	TRBD2	once	TRBV27	CASSSGLAGNEQFF	TGTGCCAGCAGTTCGGGACTAGCAGGCAATGAGCAGTTCTTC
TRBJ1-1	TRBD1	.	TRBV14	CASSHETGGTEAFF	TGTGCCAGCAGCCATGAGACAGGGGGCACTGAAGCTTTCTTT
TRBJ1-4	.	.	TRBV3-1/TRBV3-2	CASSQGAGVEKLFF	TGTGCCAGCAGCCAAGGGGCAGGGGTTGAAAAACTGTTTTTT
TRBJ2-3	TRBD2	.	TRBV27	CASSFRLAGRLSTDTQYF	TGTGCCAGCAGTTTCAGACTAGCGGGACGCCTCTCCACAGATACGCAGTATTTT
TRBJ2-7	TRBD1	.	TRBV5-6	CASSLGDRAEQYF	TGTGCCAGCAGCTTGGGAGACAGGGCCGAGCAGTACTTC
TRBJ1-4	.	.	TRBV24-1	CATSSGLRDEKLLF	TGTGCCACCAGTTCGGGACTGAGGGATGAAAAACTGCTTTTT
TRBJ2-7	.	.	TRBV6-2/TRBV6-3	CASSYPGTHYEQYF	TGTGCCAGCAGTTACCCCGGGACTCACTACGAGCAGTACTTC
TRBJ2-1	TRBD2	.	TRBV7-9	CASSLDGGSRRNEQFF	TGTGCCAGCAGCTTAGATGGCGGGAGTAGAAGGAATGAGCAGTTCTTC
TRBJ1-2	.	.	TRBV7-2	CASSLTREYGYTF	TGTGCCAGCAGCTTAACCAGGGAATATGGCTACACCTTC
TRBJ2-7	TRBD2	.	TRBV27	CASSHGTSGRAPEQYF	TGTGCCAGCAGTCACGGGACTAGCGGGAGGGCGCCCGAGCAGTACTTC
TRBJ2-3	.	.	TRBV3-1/TRBV3-2	CASSQIRGSSSDTQYF	TGTGCCAGCAGCCAAATACGAGGCAGTAGCTCAGATACGCAGTATTTT
TRBJ1-1	.	.	TRBV2	CASSEGTNTEAFF	TGTGCCAGCAGTGAAGGGACTAACACTGAAGCTTTCTTT
TRBJ2-5	TRBD1	.	TRBV29-1	CSGRQGQETQYF	TGCAGCGGTCGACAGGGACAAGAGACCCAGTACTTC
TRBJ2-5	.	.	TRBV18	CASSRNRGEETQYF	TGTGCCAGCTCACGAAACCGAGGAGAAGAGACCCAGTACTTC
TRBJ1-4	TRBD1	once	TRBV7-2	CASSPDRAEKLFF	TGTGCCAGCAGTCCAGACAGGGCTGAAAAACTGTTTTTT
TRBJ2-6	.	once	TRBV6-2/TRBV6-3	CASSYRRVFGANVLTF	TGTGCCAGCAGTTACAGGCGGGTGTTCGGGGCCAACGTCCTGACTTTC
TRBJ1-3	.	.	TRBV2	CASREDLSGNTIYF	TGTGCCAGCAGGGAGGATCTCTCTGGAAACACCATATATTTT
TRBJ2-7	.	.	TRBV4-1	CASSQGSLRGNNEQYF	TGCGCCAGCAGCCAAGGTAGCCTGAGGGGGAACAACGAGCAGTACTTC
TRBJ2-7	TRBD1	.	TRBV29-1	CSVQTGSSYEQYF	TGCAGCGTCCAGACAGGGAGCTCCTACGAGCAGTACTTC
TRBJ2-2	TRBD2	.	TRBV29-1	CSVGLAGGTGELFF	TGCAGCGTTGGACTAGCGGGAGGGACCGGGGAGCTGTTTTTT
TRBJ1-6	TRBD1	.	TRBV6-6	CASSYTGTEDSPLHF	TGTGCCAGCAGTTACACCGGGACAGAGGATTCACCCCTCCACTTT
TRBJ2-1	.	.	TRBV21-1	CASSKVPATSGLYNEQFF	TGTGCCAGCAGCAAAGTCCCCGCGACTAGCGGGCTTTACAATGAGCAGTTCTTC
TRBJ1-6	TRBD1	.	TRBV13	CASSNRQGPYNSPLHF	TGTGCCAGCAGCAATCGACAGGGCCCCTATAATTCACCCCTCCACTTT
TRBJ1-1	.	.	TRBV25-1	CASSEYRNTEAFF	TGTGCCAGCAGTGAATACAGGAACACTGAAGCTTTCTTT
TRBJ2-7	TRBD2	.	TRBV30	CAWSVRGSGTLNYEQYF	TGTGCCTGGAGTGTACGGGGTAGCGGGACCCTGAATTACGAGCAGTACTTC